This entry features one T cell receptor beta chain sequence. Germline values: CDR1 SQVTM, CDR2 ANQGSEA. V shed 3 bases, J shed 1 base, and the junction held 3 bases outside the gene matches. The CDR3 runs to 14 residues. This record belongs to a study of blood T cell repertoires in COVID-19. Overall study: The origin of the acute and convalescent COVID-19 samples was the United States, Italy and Spain.

Original analysis: The assay estimated nucleated cells by amplifying reference gene primers. Clones were sequenced by immunoSEQ multiplex PCR, and TCRdb holds only the in-frame ones, with some missing. The V and J calls and the clone size are those of that table, but D and trimming were determined from the DNA. The sample consists of some 180,000 clones, about 90% of them appearing once. Sequencing was carried out using peripheral blood. This sequence was found in a man aged 50-60 years with acute or convalescent COVID-19. The chain combines TRBV29-1 with TRBJ2-3; the match to TRBD2 covers 8 bases. The CDR3: CSVDGGAGTDTQYF. CDR3 DNA: TGCAGCGTTGACGGGGGGGCGGGCACAGATACGCAGTATTTT.